Listed below are T cell receptor beta chains from one sample, sequenced in a study of PD-1 blockade in classical Hodgkin lymphoma. The table came from immunoSEQ multiplex PCR; TCRdb's copy has only in-frame clones and leaves some out. The sample has about 97,000 clones; 65% to 85% are singletons. The sample was peripheral blood mononuclear cells (PBMCs), taken at baseline. The source of these receptors is a human donor with classical Hodgkin lymphoma. CDR3s include the opening cysteine and the closing phenylalanine or tryptophan. Each record gives: V gene, clone size, CDR3 protein. The size of a clone is reported for some rows only, either as once, few or many, or as a class for expanded clones.

v_gene: TRBV5-1
abundance: .
CDR3aa: CASSLVGQGAGEGYTF

v_gene: TRBV10-3
abundance: .
CDR3aa: CAIRSGTGSNEQFF

v_gene: TRBV19
abundance: .
CDR3aa: CASSIDRRLANNEQFF

v_gene: TRBV28
abundance: .
CDR3aa: CASRPRDRPETQYF

v_gene: TRBV12-5
abundance: .
CDR3aa: CASGLPQGGNTEAFF

v_gene: TRBV7-2
abundance: .
CDR3aa: CASSLAGLAGGPSTDTQYF

v_gene: TRBV6-5
abundance: .
CDR3aa: CASTSSYTGELFF

v_gene: TRBV14
abundance: .
CDR3aa: CASSPLKGLSSYNEQFF

v_gene: TRBV5-1
abundance: .
CDR3aa: CASSLQGPPLHF

v_gene: TRBV5-1
abundance: few
CDR3aa: CASSFTDPGFEQYF

v_gene: TRBV10-3
abundance: .
CDR3aa: CAISDTSYEQYF

v_gene: TRBV19
abundance: .
CDR3aa: CASSIRWAGETQYF

v_gene: TRBV19
abundance: .
CDR3aa: CASTFKATVGVDGYTF

v_gene: TRBV28
abundance: .
CDR3aa: CASSLQGLAGGDEQFF

v_gene: TRBV2
abundance: once
CDR3aa: CASSYGLAGSERGQETQYF

v_gene: TRBV6-6
abundance: .
CDR3aa: CASSYGGGETQYF

v_gene: TRBV4-2
abundance: .
CDR3aa: CASSQDLQPYGYTF

v_gene: TRBV7-6
abundance: .
CDR3aa: CASSLVDGKDYEQYF

v_gene: TRBV6-1
abundance: .
CDR3aa: CASSEGPPSGGQDF

v_gene: TRBV4-2
abundance: many
CDR3aa: CASSQGRTDEAFF

v_gene: TRBV9
abundance: .
CDR3aa: CASSVDPLATEQYF

v_gene: TRBV7-3
abundance: once
CDR3aa: CASSYSSDRVYQPQHF

v_gene: TRBV19
abundance: .
CDR3aa: CASSMDGHGAGAKNIQYF

v_gene: TRBV7-8
abundance: .
CDR3aa: CASSLGALPNGYTF

v_gene: TRBV2
abundance: few
CDR3aa: CASSAQGPNYGYTF

v_gene: TRBV5-1
abundance: .
CDR3aa: CASSLRVGDTQYF

v_gene: TRBV18
abundance: .
CDR3aa: CASSPVDRGLAYEQYF

v_gene: TRBV14
abundance: .
CDR3aa: CASSQLRNTEAFF

v_gene: TRBV11-2
abundance: .
CDR3aa: CASSSGGRTYNEQFF

v_gene: TRBV19
abundance: once
CDR3aa: CASSSRTSGPGENIQYF

v_gene: TRBV7-2
abundance: .
CDR3aa: CASSFRAIQETQYF

v_gene: TRBV7-8
abundance: .
CDR3aa: CASSLRNPAGGIYNEQFF

v_gene: TRBV9
abundance: .
CDR3aa: CASSPRQGASGANVLTF

v_gene: TRBV30
abundance: .
CDR3aa: CAWSTAGILYGYTF

v_gene: TRBV10-3
abundance: .
CDR3aa: CAISESRSGNDNEQFF

v_gene: TRBV19
abundance: .
CDR3aa: CASRNSGTYEQYF

v_gene: TRBV6-1
abundance: .
CDR3aa: CASNQPNTEAFF

v_gene: TRBV5-1
abundance: .
CDR3aa: CASSLGAATDTQYF

v_gene: TRBV10-2
abundance: .
CDR3aa: CASSEPSGPQYF

v_gene: TRBV6-5
abundance: .
CDR3aa: CASSLRTSYEQYF

v_gene: TRBV10-2
abundance: .
CDR3aa: CASNVQMNTEAFF

v_gene: TRBV4-1
abundance: .
CDR3aa: CASSRTAREDEQYF

v_gene: TRBV5-4
abundance: .
CDR3aa: CASSFTSGREQYF

v_gene: TRBV2
abundance: .
CDR3aa: CASSKDRGFYEKLFF

v_gene: TRBV19
abundance: .
CDR3aa: CASSISGKSYEQYF